Described below is a single T cell receptor (beta chain) sequence and its context. What it binds is not known. Profiling relied on immunoSEQ multiplex PCR, and the TCRdb table lists in-frame clones only, not all of them. The sample lists approximately 19,000 clones, about three quarters seen once, with about 15% in the top ten. CD4+ T cells from unexposed donors were obtained before the COVID-19 pandemic (2011-2018). Isolation of CD4+ T cells took place after roughly nine days in culture. As cell numbers allowed, unexposed-donor CD4+ T cells faced SARS-CoV-2 S/N and four cold-coronavirus spikes. This sample was taken from a study of CD4 T cells in relation to SARS-CoV-2 and coronaviruses. Study context: Controls used an HIV-1 Nef peptide pool or no peptide. Study-wide findings and caveats: Pre-pandemic and post-infection samples never came from the same donor.

Source material: CD4+ T cells from PBMCs, cultured in vitro. The receptor was derived from a human donor in good health.

The CDR3: CASTGNTNSPLHF. CDR3 sequence (DNA): TGTGCCAGCACAGGGAATACGAATTCACCCCTCCACTTT. The V gene is TRBV11-2, the J gene TRBJ1-6, with a tentative D call TRBD1 (5 bases). From germline, CDR1 is SGHAT and CDR2 FQNNGV. The CDR3 has 13 residues. The ends were cut back, 7 bases at V and 7 bases at J, with 11 bases in the middle.